The 6 T cell receptor beta chains below come from one sample, sequenced in a study of shared clonotypes between healthy human individuals (TCRdb year 2020). Library generation was performed with the immunoSEQ multiplex PCR assay. TCRdb holds this immuneACCESS table with in-frame rearrangements only. Some clones are missing; in checked studies, unresolved V genes explain under half, and the rest has no known cause. Here the sample has some 2,100,000 clones; almost 96% occur a single time. 0.1% to 0.15% of the sample is in the top ten clones. Sequencing was carried out using naive CD4+ T cells sorted from blood. The sample's cell subset or site label, in plain terms: CD45RA+ positively selected. The receptors originated from a man aged 18 to 29 in good health.

This chain connects TRBV28 to TRBJ1-5; TRBD1 might be the D (5 bases). Trimming pared 7 bases from V and 7 bases from J, leaving 23 bases between. CDR1 MDHEN and CDR2 SYDVKM come from the germline V gene. This CDR3 region has 16 residues. CDR3 region: CASTRGGAFSAQPQHF. The CDR3 DNA follows: TGTGCCAGCACCCGGGGTGGGGCTTTCTCAGCCCAGCCCCAGCATTTT.

The chain couples TRBV10-2 to TRBJ2-7; tentatively, D is TRBD2 (6 bases). The CDR3 has 15 amino acids. V dropped 3 bases and J dropped 3 bases, with 15 bases sitting between them. Germline V gene sequence: CDR1 WSHSY, CDR2 SAAADI. The CDR3 spells CASSDRGFSNYEQYF. In DNA form, the CDR3 reads TGCGCCAGCAGTGACCGGGGGTTCTCAAACTACGAGCAGTACTTC.

V and J are TRBV7-2 and TRBJ2-4; TRBD2 matches at 7 bases. CDR1 is SGHTA and CDR2 is FQGNSA in the germline V gene. V shed 1 base and J 1 base; nucleotides not matched to a gene: 10. This CDR3 has 18 residues. CDR3 residues: CASSLGLARGVAKNIQYF. CDR3 in DNA: TGTGCCAGCAGCTTAGGACTAGCTAGAGGGGTGGCCAAAAACATTCAGTACTTC.

About this clone: This same CDR3 is encoded by further DNA sequences in the sample. This rearrangement joins TRBV7-9 to TRBJ2-5; D call uncertain. Per germline, CDR1 SEHNR and CDR2 FQNEAQ (reference sequence). The CDR3 has 13 amino acids. Trimming stripped 1 base from V and 3 bases from J, with 6 bases between. The CDR3 reads CASSLDSKETQYF. In nucleotides, the CDR3 is TGTGCCAGCAGCTTAGATTCGAAAGAGACCCAGTACTTC. Full variable domain (outside the CDR3, taken from reference TRBV7-9 and TRBJ2-5): DTGVSQNPRHKITKRGQNVTFRCDPISEHNRLYWYRQTLGQGPEFLTYFQNEAQLEKSRLLSDRFSAERPKGSFSTLEIQRTEQGDSAMYLCASSLDSKETQYFGPGTRLLVL.

The genes are TRBV27 and TRBJ2-7, with D possibly being TRBD1 (6 bases). CDR1 MNHEY and CDR2 SMNVEV come from the germline V gene (reference sequence). V was shortened by 6 bases and J by 0 bases, with 15 bases between the two germline ends. The CDR3 consists of 15 residues. The DNA of the CDR3 is TGTGCCAGCAGAGAGCTAGGACAGAACTCCTACGAGCAGTACTTC. Translation: CASRELGQNSYEQYF.

The chain recombines TRBV6-1 with TRBJ1-5; D is perhaps TRBD1 (6 bases). Trimming took off 7 bases at V and 4 bases at J, with 11 bases between the two ends. The length of the CDR3 is 13 residues. Germline values: CDR1 MNHNS, CDR2 SASEGT. CDR3 nucleotides: TGTGCCAGCAAACGGCAGGGGAATCAGCCCCAGCATTTT. Amino acid sequence: CASKRQGNQPQHF.